Shown below are 18 T cell receptor beta chains from a single sample sequenced in a study of post-analysis software for immune sequencing data. Unique molecular identifiers tagged the TCR beta cDNA libraries. Each CDR3 protein gets one entry after TCRdb re-called the PCR reads with MiXCR. The sample carries about 760,000 distinct CDR3 sequences, 25% to 30% recorded once. Their antigen targets remain unknown. Study-level results: The study found TRBV5-6, TRBV5-1 and TRBV20-1 among four to six TRBV segments more frequent in patients than controls.

Sequencing used blood. These receptor sequences come from a girl between 5 and 17 years old with multiple sclerosis.

The chain links TRBV7-8 to TRBJ1-1, with a weak D call TRBD1 (5 bases). Trimming took 4 bases from V and 2 from J, leaving 17 bases between them. This CDR3 contains 16 residues. Per the germline V gene, CDR1 is SGHVS and CDR2 is FQNEAQ. DNA for the CDR3: TGTGCCAGCAGCTCGAGGACACCAGGGATAAACACTGAAGCTTTCTTT. Translation: CASSSRTPGINTEAFF.

The J gene is TRBJ2-5, the V gene TRBV5-1, with D perhaps TRBD1 (5 bases). V lost 6 bases to trimming and J lost 1 base, with 13 bases between them. Germline assignment: CDR1 SGHRS and CDR2 YFSETQ. This CDR3 is 14 amino acids long. The CDR3 DNA follows: TGCGCCAGCAAACAAGGGGATTCCCAAGAGACCCAGTACTTC. Protein: CASKQGDSQETQYF.

This clonotype appeared a few times. The V and J genes are TRBV29-1 and TRBJ2-1; 8 bases are a match to TRBD2. The J call is in doubt because the DNA end fits TRBJ2-7 better. CDR1 and CDR2 (germline): SQVTM, ANQGSEA. This CDR3 is 13 amino acids long. CDR3 protein: CSVELLADNEQYF. For the CDR3, the DNA is TGCAGCGTTGAACTACTAGCGGACAATGAGCAGTACTTC.

This clonotype was counted a single time. A read error is possible here, since a much larger clone lies one base away. The chain couples TRBV4-3 to TRBJ2-1; the D is unclear. Germline-derived CDR1 and CDR2 are LGHNA and YSLEER. The CDR3 is 12 amino acids. The V gene lost 1 base and the J gene lost 5 bases, with 3 bases spanning the gap. CDR3 region: CASSQADNEQFF. The CDR3 region has the DNA TGCGCCAGCAGCCAAGCCGACAATGAGCAGTTCTTC.

A note on this clonotype: At one of its ends the junction is not consistent with the germline gene, which may arise from a read error. The chain has TRBV5-1 and TRBJ2-3, with a weak D call TRBD1 (6 bases). The germline gives CDR1 SGHRS, CDR2 YFSETQ. The CDR3 runs 17 residues. The CDR3 loop is CAGSLSGTLTITDTQYF. The CDR3 DNA follows: TGCGCCGGCAGCTTGTCTGGGACACTGACTATCACAGATACGCAGTATTTT.

This clonotype was counted a few times. CDR3 sequence (DNA): TGTGCCAGCAGTTACTCAACACTGAGATCCTACGAGCAGTACTTC. Translating gives CASSYSTLRSYEQYF. The chain uses TRBV6-5 and TRBJ2-7; D gene unclear. V was cut by 0 bases and J by 1 base, with 10 bases left in between. Germline V gene lookup returns CDR1 MNHEY and CDR2 SVGAGI. CDR3 size: 15 residues.

The V call is TRBV28, the J call TRBJ2-1; D ambiguous. Gene TRBJ2-7 matches the end of the DNA better, so the J call may be wrong. From germline, CDR1 is MDHEN and CDR2 SYDVKM. CDR3 length: 20 residues. Here the CDR3 DNA reads TGTGCCAGCAGTTTTATTTTTCGGGCTGTGAGCTTAAGCTCCTACAATGAGCAGTACTTC. As protein: CASSFIFRAVSLSSYNEQYF.

CDR3 DNA: TGTGCCAGCAGCCAAGGGCAGGGGAGCAATCAGCCCCAGCATTTT. This translates into CASSQGQGSNQPQHF. The chain links TRBV3-1 to TRBJ1-5, with D possibly matching TRBD1 (6 bases). V lost 1 base to trimming and J lost 1 base, with 8 bases between them. Germline assignment: CDR1 LGHDT and CDR2 YNNKEL (reference sequence). The CDR3 is made up of 15 amino acids.

The chain links TRBV20-1 to TRBJ2-1; 9 bases line up with TRBD1. This CDR3 spans 18 amino acids. With 2 bases clipped from V and 1 base from J, the junction kept 12 bases outside the gene matches. Germline V gene sequence: CDR1 DFQATT, CDR2 SNEGSKA (reference sequence). CDR3 nucleotide sequence: TGCAGTGCTAGATCTCGGACAGGGGAATTGGGGTCCTACAATGAGCAGTTCTTC. It encodes CSARSRTGELGSYNEQFF.

The V and J genes are TRBV29-1 and TRBJ2-1; D call uncertain. CDR3 length: 12 residues. V was trimmed by 4 bases and J by 6 bases, leaving 10 bases between them. Germline V gives CDR1 SQVTM, CDR2 ANQGSEA. CDR3 nucleotides: TGCAGCGTTGGTACGGGCCCCAATGAGCAGTTCTTC. The encoded protein is CSVGTGPNEQFF.

This clonotype was recorded many times. The genes are TRBV29-1 and TRBJ2-7, with 7 bases fitting TRBD1. With 0 bases clipped from V and 12 bases from J, the junction kept 17 bases outside the gene matches. The CDR3 contains 15 residues. The germline gives CDR1 SQVTM, CDR2 ANQGSEA. The CDR3 here is CSVEDPTGQSLGWYF. CDR3 coding DNA: TGCAGCGTTGAAGATCCCACGGGACAGAGCCTCGGATGGTACTTC.

This clonotype was counted between two and nine times. This chain links TRBV29-1 with TRBJ2-1; D is unresolved. The V and J ends lost 0 bases and 9 bases respectively, with 12 bases between them. Germline CDR1 SQVTM, CDR2 ANQGSEA. The length of the CDR3 is 13 residues. In nucleotides, the CDR3 is TGCAGCGTTGAAGAGGCTGTCCCTACTGAGCAGTTCTTC. Translation: CSVEEAVPTEQFF.

The chain couples TRBV3-1 to TRBJ2-3, with D hard to call. The ends were cut back, 8 bases at V and 8 bases at J, with 14 bases in the middle. Germline CDR1 is LGHDT and CDR2 is YNNKEL (reference sequence). The CDR3 is made up of 12 amino acids. The CDR3 is CASQGGIVTQYF. The CDR3 DNA is TGTGCCAGCCAAGGTGGCATTGTTACGCAGTATTTT.

The J gene is TRBJ1-6, the V gene TRBV6-5; D unresolved. Trimming removed 5 bases from V and 11 bases from J, with 16 bases in between. Looked up from germline, CDR1 is MNHEY and CDR2 is SVGAGI. CDR3 size: 14 residues. CDR3 sequence (DNA): TGTGCCAGCAGTGCCCGGGATCGTCCGCCACCCCTCCACTTT. Residues: CASSARDRPPPLHF.

V gene TRBV20-1 combines with J gene TRBJ1-5; 7 nucleotides line up with TRBD1. The trim removed 3 bases at V and 7 bases at J, leaving 9 bases unmatched. In germline, CDR1 is DFQATT, CDR2 SNEGSKA (reference sequence). The CDR3 covers 14 residues. CDR3 sequence (DNA): TGCAGTGCTAGTAGACAGGGCGGACGGCAGCCCCAGCATTTT. Protein product: CSASRQGGRQPQHF.

The chain couples TRBV7-2 to TRBJ2-5, with TRBD2 matching over 9 bases. CDR1 is SGHTA and CDR2 is FQGNSA in the germline V gene. CDR3 length equals 16 residues. Germline trimming cut 1 base from V and 1 base from J; bases unmatched to any gene: 4. The CDR3 is CASSLGVREGQETQYF. The CDR3 region has the DNA TGTGCCAGCAGCTTAGGGGTGCGGGAGGGCCAAGAGACCCAGTACTTC.

This chain connects TRBV7-2 to TRBJ2-3; 7 bases are shared with TRBD1. V lost 5 bases and J lost 3; bases outside the gene matches: 5. The CDR3 is 14 residues long. Germline CDR1 is SGHTA and CDR2 is FQGNSA. The CDR3 here is CASSHDRATDTQYF. The CDR3 DNA reads as TGTGCCAGCAGCCACGACAGGGCGACAGATACGCAGTATTTT.

This clonotype was recorded a few times. The chain recombines TRBV7-2 with TRBJ2-6; 7 nucleotides line up with TRBD1. Germline CDR1 is SGHTA and CDR2 is FQGNSA. After removal of 0 bases from V and 4 bases from J, the junction contained 9 bases not matched to a gene. The CDR3 is 18 amino acids. For the CDR3, the DNA is TGTGCCAGCAGCTTAGCGCCGAGACAGGGATCCGGGGCCAACGTCCTGACTTTC. It specifies CASSLAPRQGSGANVLTF.